This entry describes one T cell receptor (beta chain). Method: immunoSEQ multiplex PCR; TCRdb's copy keeps in-frame clones and lacks some. Of 70,000 to 90,000 clones in the sample, over 65% were seen once. Looked up from germline, CDR1 is MGHRA and CDR2 is YSYEKL. J gave up 1 base and V 4 bases, and 4 bases lay outside the gene matches. This CDR3 has 15 amino acids. These data are taken from a study of blood T cell repertoires in COVID-19. Study-wide context: From T cells, B-cell-depleted T cells, or PBMCs came the material, which was cDNA or gDNA.

The chain recombines TRBV4-1 with TRBJ2-7; TRBD2 agrees at 10 bases. The origin of this receptor is a human donor in a cohort sampled during active COVID-19. The specimen sequenced was peripheral blood. CDR3: CASSPGLATSYEQYF. The CDR3 nucleotides are TGCGCCAGCAGCCCGGGACTAGCGACTTCCTACGAGCAGTACTTC.